The 25 T cell receptor beta chains below all came from one sample that was sequenced in a study of CD8 T cells in Susac syndrome. With random hexamers, roughly 0.45 to 1 ug RNA was reverse transcribed. MiXCR, run by TCRdb on the immunoSEQ multiplex PCR reads, gives a single entry per CDR3 protein. The sample gives more than 200,000 distinct CDR3 sequences, over 85% of which show up once; approximately 0.072% is in the top ten. Sequencing used CD4+ T cells from PBMCs. The receptors derive from a human donor with multiple sclerosis.

The J gene is TRBJ2-3, the V gene TRBV10-3; D possibly corresponds to TRBD1 (5 bases). The V gene's germline CDR1 is ENHRY and CDR2 SYGVKD. Trimming removed 2 bases at V and 2 bases at J, with 11 bases between. The CDR3 totals 15 residues. CDR3 DNA: TGTGCCATCAGTGAGGGGGCCCACCCCACAGATACGCAGTATTTT. Residues: CAISEGAHPTDTQYF.

The rearrangement links TRBV6-5 to TRBJ1-2; 8 bases match TRBD1. The V and J ends lost 6 bases and 2 bases, in that order; junction bases with no gene match: 8. The CDR3 sequence is 15 residues long. Germline CDR1 is MNHEY and CDR2 is SVGAGI. The CDR3 spells CASRKTTGGNYGYTF. DNA for the CDR3: TGTGCCAGCAGAAAAACCACAGGGGGAAACTATGGCTACACCTTC.

This chain links TRBV7-9 with TRBJ2-7, with 8 bases fitting TRBD1. Germline-derived CDR1 and CDR2 are SEHNR and FQNEAQ (reference sequence). The length of the CDR3 is 13 residues. J was trimmed by 5 bases and V by 3 bases; bases with no gene match: 3. DNA of the CDR3: TGTGCCAGCAGCTTCGGACAGGGTAACGAGCAGTACTTC. Its translation: CASSFGQGNEQYF.

J is TRBJ1-1 and V is TRBV6-4; no clear D gene. The V gene lost 4 bases and the J gene lost 1 base, with 7 bases spanning the gap. CDR3 size: 13 residues. Germline CDR1 is MRHNA and CDR2 is SNTAGT. The CDR3 DNA sequence: TGTGCCAGCAGTGTAGGGCAGAACACTGAAGCTTTCTTT. Protein product: CASSVGQNTEAFF.

In its sample, this clonotype was seen a few times. The chain carries TRBV7-2 and TRBJ2-7; D is perhaps TRBD1 (5 bases). This CDR3 region has 14 residues. Germline V gene lookup returns CDR1 SGHTA and CDR2 FQGNSA. V was shortened by 0 bases and J by 4 bases, with 10 bases between the two germline ends. Here the CDR3 DNA reads TGTGCCAGCAGCTTAGCCCTAGGGGAATACGAGCAGTACTTC. Translation gives CASSLALGEYEQYF.

The chain recombines TRBV7-9 with TRBJ2-7, with 7 nucleotides matching TRBD1. J lost 6 bases, V lost 0 bases, and 8 bases had no gene match. CDR3 length equals 15 residues. Germline V gene lookup returns CDR1 SEHNR and CDR2 FQNEAQ (reference sequence). The CDR3 DNA is TGTGCCAGCAGCTTAGCGACAGGGTCGGGGAGCGAGCAGTACGTC. It encodes CASSLATGSGSEQYV.

The J gene is TRBJ2-6, the V gene TRBV28; perhaps D is TRBD1 or TRBD2 (6 bases each). Germline V gene data show CDR1 as MDHEN and CDR2 as SYDVKM. The CDR3 sequence is 16 residues long. With 5 bases removed from V and 2 bases from J, the gap between germline ends came to 13 bases. The CDR3 DNA sequence: TGTGCCAGCAGTACACGGGGGCCCCCTGGGGCCAACGTCCTGACTTTC. Protein sequence: CASSTRGPPGANVLTF.

To note about this clonotype: A read error may produce the germline difference seen at one junction end. V and J are TRBV20-1 and TRBJ1-4, with D perhaps matching TRBD1 (5 bases). This CDR3 spans 13 amino acids. CDR1 and CDR2 (germline): DFQATT, SNEGSKA (reference sequence). The DNA for the CDR3 is TGCAGTGCTAGACTGCCGGGGGGAAGAAAAACTGTTTTT. Translated: CSARLPGGRKTVF.

The rearrangement uses TRBV4-2 and TRBJ2-1; TRBD2 matches 14 bases. Germline V lookup: CDR1 LGHNA, CDR2 YNFKEQ. J gave up 8 bases and V 4 bases, and 4 bases lay outside the gene matches. This CDR3 region has 15 residues. The DNA of the CDR3 is TGTGCCAGCAGCCTCGGGACTAGCGGGAGCTATGAGCAGTTCTTC. Its protein product is CASSLGTSGSYEQFF.

The chain recombines TRBV15 with TRBJ2-5; the D gene is possibly TRBD2 (5 bases). The ends were cut back, 9 bases at V and 5 bases at J, with 22 bases in the middle. This CDR3 is built from 15 residues. In germline, CDR1 is LNHNV, CDR2 YYDKDF (reference sequence). The CDR3: CATAVAGRTYETQYF. The CDR3 region has the DNA TGTGCCACGGCGGTGGCGGGCAGGACGTATGAGACCCAGTACTTC.

The chain is built from TRBV5-6 and TRBJ2-3; the D is unclear. V lost 2 bases and J 5 bases, leaving 24 bases between the germline ends. This CDR3 comprises 18 residues. The germline V gene has CDR1 SGHDT and CDR2 YYEEEE. CDR3 residues: CASSFWAPRLTSLDTQYF. CDR3 coding DNA: TGTGCCAGCAGCTTTTGGGCCCCCAGACTTACTTCTCTAGATACGCAGTATTTT.

This chain joins TRBV29-1 and TRBJ2-3, with D perhaps matching TRBD2 (5 bases). The CDR3 runs to 13 residues. With 4 bases removed from V and 6 bases from J, the gap between germline ends came to 14 bases. Germline V gives CDR1 SQVTM, CDR2 ANQGSEA. The CDR3 nucleotides read TGCAGCGTTGGGTTGTCGGGGTCGGATACGCAGTATTTT. Translation: CSVGLSGSDTQYF.

This clonotype came up once. This chain joins TRBV12-3 or TRBV12-4 and TRBJ2-5; 8 bases line up with TRBD2. This CDR3 is built from 13 residues. The ends lost 10 bases at V and 5 bases at J; junction bases unmatched: 9. As DNA, the CDR3 is TGTGCCACCCAGCGGGAGATCGGGGAGACCCAGTACTTC. As protein: CATQREIGETQYF.

This chain uses TRBV6-6 with TRBJ2-4, with 9 bases fitting TRBD1. The germline V gene has CDR1 MNHNY and CDR2 SVGAGI (reference sequence). The CDR3 is made up of 15 amino acids. J gave up 8 bases and V 2 bases, and 7 bases lay outside the gene matches. CDR3 nucleotide sequence: TGTGCCAGCAGTTACAGCGCACAGGGGGCTGACATTCAGTACTTC. This translates into CASSYSAQGADIQYF.

The chain recombines TRBV12-3 or TRBV12-4 with TRBJ1-5, with TRBD1 matching 8 bases. The CDR3 totals 14 residues. J lost 5 bases, V lost 7 bases, and 7 bases had no gene match. CDR3 protein: CASTMGQADQPQHF. DNA of the CDR3: TGTGCCAGCACTATGGGACAGGCTGATCAGCCCCAGCATTTT.

This chain joins TRBV18 and TRBJ1-1; D is unclear. CDR1 and CDR2 from the germline V gene are KGHSH and LQKENI. Trimming took 0 bases from V and 1 from J, leaving 9 bases between them. The CDR3 consists of 15 residues. The chain's CDR3 is CASSPPAERNTEAFF. The CDR3 DNA reads as TGTGCCAGCTCACCACCAGCAGAGAGGAACACTGAAGCTTTCTTT.

The V gene is TRBV9, the J gene TRBJ2-4, with TRBD2 identical over 8 bases. This CDR3 has 16 amino acids. Per germline, CDR1 SGDLS and CDR2 YYNGEE. The J segment lost 8 bases and the V segment lost 5 bases, leaving 15 bases of the junction unmatched. CDR3 amino acids: CASSPGGLVGRDIQYF. The DNA of the CDR3 is TGTGCCAGCAGTCCCGGGGGACTAGTCGGGAGGGACATTCAGTACTTC. Complete variable domain (other parts from reference TRBV9 and TRBJ2-4): DSGVTQTPKHLITATGQRVTLRCSPRSGDLSVYWYQQSLDQGLQFLIQYYNGEERAKGNILERFSAQQFPDLHSELNLSSLELGDSALYFCASSPGGLVGRDIQYFGAGTRLSVL.

V usage is TRBV19 and J usage is TRBJ2-5; D may be TRBD1 (6 bases). V lost 7 bases to trimming and J lost 5 bases, with 17 bases between them. The CDR3 spans 14 residues. The V gene's germline CDR1 is LNHDA and CDR2 SQIVND (reference sequence). CDR3 region: CASTDRGQGETQYF. CDR3 DNA sequence: TGTGCCAGTACCGACCGGGGCCAGGGGGAGACCCAGTACTTC.

The rearrangement links TRBV20-1 to TRBJ1-2; D gene ambiguous. CDR1 is DFQATT and CDR2 is SNEGSKA in the germline V gene (reference sequence). The CDR3 consists of 15 residues. V shed 0 bases and J shed 5 bases, with 16 bases lying between them. This chain's CDR3 is CSARDLDDPGYGYTF. DNA of the CDR3: TGCAGTGCTAGAGATTTGGACGACCCGGGTTATGGCTACACCTTC.

The genes are TRBV20-1 and TRBJ2-1, with 9 bases matching TRBD2. Germline V gene sequence: CDR1 DFQATT, CDR2 SNEGSKA (reference sequence). This CDR3 is built from 14 residues. V lost 5 bases to trimming and J lost 4 bases; unmatched junction nucleotides: 6. CDR3 sequence reads: CSALLAGIYNEQFF. CDR3 DNA: TGCAGTGCTCTCCTAGCGGGGATTTACAATGAGCAGTTCTTC.

The chain carries TRBV7-2 and TRBJ2-5; TRBD1 matches 7 bases. This CDR3 has 14 amino acids. Trimming removed 4 bases from V and 1 base from J; junction bases left unmatched: 3. Germline values: CDR1 SGHTA, CDR2 FQGNSA. CDR3: CASSSQGVQETQYF. The CDR3, as DNA: TGTGCCAGCAGCTCTCAGGGGGTCCAAGAGACCCAGTACTTC.

The rearrangement joins TRBV5-1 to TRBJ1-2; 7 bases match TRBD1. Germline V gene sequence: CDR1 SGHRS, CDR2 YFSETQ. The CDR3 extends over 13 amino acids. J lost 6 bases, V lost 2 bases, and 4 bases had no gene match. This chain's CDR3 is CASSFQGGDGYTF. In DNA form, the CDR3 reads TGCGCCAGCAGCTTCCAAGGGGGCGATGGCTACACCTTC. The full variable domain, rest sourced from reference TRBV5-1 and TRBJ1-2, is KAGVTQTPRYLIKTRGQQVTLSCSPISGHRSVSWYQQTPGQGLQFLFEYFSETQRNKGNFPGRFSGRQFSNSRSEMNVSTLELGDSALYLCASSFQGGDGYTFGSGTRLTVV.

V usage is TRBV6-6 and J usage is TRBJ2-7, with 8 bases matching TRBD2. V was clipped by 4 bases and J by 4 bases; unmatched bases: 12. Germline CDR1 reads MNHNY; CDR2 reads SVGAGI (reference sequence). This CDR3 spans 16 amino acids. CDR3 sequence: CASSWGLVPGGYEQYF. The CDR3 DNA is TGTGCCAGCAGTTGGGGACTAGTTCCCGGGGGGTACGAGCAGTACTTC.

The chain combines TRBV11-3 with TRBJ2-1, with D perhaps being TRBD1 or TRBD2 (6 bases each). The CDR3 is 16 amino acids. Trimming removed 3 bases at V and 1 base at J, with 13 bases between. CDR1 and CDR2 from the germline V gene are SGHNT and YENEEA. The CDR3 loop is CASSFGLGGSYNEQFF. CDR3 nucleotides: TGTGCCAGCAGCTTTGGTTTAGGGGGGTCCTACAATGAGCAGTTCTTC.

This chain joins TRBV28 and TRBJ1-4, with TRBD1 matching 7 bases. The CDR3 runs 14 residues. Losses at the gene ends were 6 bases for V and 8 bases for J; bases not matched to a gene: 9. Germline loops: CDR1 MDHEN, CDR2 SYDVKM. The CDR3 sequence: CASSTRQGGEKLFF. CDR3 bases: TGTGCCAGCAGCACCCGACAGGGAGGCGAAAAACTGTTTTTT.